This T cell receptor (beta chain) appears in the sequencing data of a study of breast tumors, draining lymph nodes, adjacent tissues. The lymph nodes were axillary draining lymph nodes from breast cancer patients. Each CDR3 protein is one row after TCRdb ran MiXCR on the multiplex PCR reads. This table has about 220,000 distinct CDR3 sequences, less than 40% appearing once. Study-wide results and limits: Tumors had less TCR diversity than lymph nodes, more than nontumor tissue. Luminal-like breast cancer showed significantly higher tumor–nontumor repertoire similarity than basal-like. Most tumor T cells seemingly derive from lymph node, then expand in tumor. Data only fit, rather than demonstrated, lymph node origin of most tumor T cells.

The ends were cut back, 0 bases at V and 0 bases at J, with 17 bases in the middle. Germline V gene data show CDR1 as SGHVS and CDR2 as FNYEAQ. The CDR3 has 18 residues. For this clonotype: The antigen is unknown.

The sample taken for sequencing was axillary lymph node tissue. This TCR was recovered from a female donor with breast cancer. Some clones in this sample may be carry-over from other donors' samples. The rearrangement joins TRBV7-6 to TRBJ1-2; no firm D call. CDR3 loop: CASSLASRTDPANYGYTF. In DNA form, the CDR3 reads TGTGCCAGCAGCTTAGCGAGTAGGACGGACCCAGCTAACTATGGCTACACCTTC.